This entry is about one TCR beta chain. Its antigen remains unidentified. The CDR3 runs 16 residues. Germline CDR1 SGDLS, CDR2 YYNGEE. The trim removed 3 bases at V and 7 bases at J, leaving 11 bases unmatched. The assay was immunoSEQ multiplex PCR, and TCRdb's table has in-frame clones only and misses some. Counted here are some 660,000 clones, less than 80% occurring once; the ten biggest clones make up around 1.8%. This specimen comes from a study of shared clonotypes between healthy human individuals. Overall study context: The people who gave samples were two women and three men aged 18 to 49. Whole-study findings and limits: Relative to clonotypes present in all four donors, those not shared had lower generation probabilities.

The sample taken for sequencing was memory CD4+ T cells sorted from blood. Documented subset: CD45RA-negative fraction. The clonotype originates from a woman aged 30 to 39 in good health. The V gene is TRBV9, the J gene TRBJ2-1; 9 bases line up with TRBD2. CDR3 residues: CASSAHLAGGGNEQFF. The CDR3 region has the DNA TGTGCCAGCAGCGCCCATTTGGCGGGAGGGGGTAATGAGCAGTTCTTC.